Listed here are 24 T cell receptor beta chains from one sample, sequenced in a study of cytomegalovirus exposure and HLA in healthy donors. Primers for the PCR totalled 60 Vbeta and 13 Jbeta. The method was immunoSEQ multiplex PCR; TCRdb's version includes in-frame clones alone and lacks a portion of them. The sample holds over 100,000 clones; around four fifths are singletons and the top ten take over 2%. Sequencing was performed on PBMCs. The receptors derive from a woman aged 35 to 49 in good health and CMV-seropositive.

J is TRBJ1-2 and V is TRBV28; 9 bases fit TRBD1. The CDR3 has 15 amino acids. Trimming took 2 bases from V and 8 from J; bases not matched to a gene: 9. The V gene's germline CDR1 is MDHEN and CDR2 SYDVKM. This CDR3 reads CASSLVTGGARGYTF. As DNA, the CDR3 is TGTGCCAGCAGTTTAGTTACAGGGGGCGCACGGGGCTACACCTTC.

This rearrangement joins TRBV27 to TRBJ2-1; D might be TRBD2 (5 bases). This CDR3 is built from 12 residues. Trimming removed 3 bases from V and 12 bases from J, with 12 bases in between. Germline assignment: CDR1 MNHEY and CDR2 SMNVEV (reference sequence). In DNA, the CDR3 is TGTGCCAGCAGTTTCGTCAGCGGACCGCAGTTCTTC. This encodes CASSFVSGPQFF.

The chain recombines TRBV29-1 with TRBJ1-1, with 8 nucleotides matching TRBD1. The CDR3 consists of 12 residues. Trimming took 3 bases from V and 11 from J; bases not matched to a gene: 8. In germline, CDR1 is SQVTM, CDR2 ANQGSEA. In nucleotides, the CDR3 is TGCAGCGTTGACATACAGGGGGGTCGGGCTTTCTTT. It is translated as CSVDIQGGRAFF. Drawing the rest from reference TRBV29-1 and TRBJ1-1, the complete variable domain is SAVISQKPSRDICQRGTSLTIQCQVDSQVTMMFWYRQQPGQSLTLIATANQGSEATYESGFVIDKFPISRPNLTFSTLTVSNMSPEDSSIYLCSVDIQGGRAFFGQGTRLTVV.

The V gene is TRBV5-6, the J gene TRBJ1-2, with TRBD1 matching 8 bases. The V segment lost 0 bases and the J segment 5 bases; nucleotides outside the gene matches: 3. The CDR3 is 14 amino acids. From germline, CDR1 is SGHDT and CDR2 YYEEEE. CDR3 loop: CASSLDRGGYGYTF. CDR3 sequence (DNA): TGTGCCAGCAGCTTGGACAGGGGGGGGTATGGCTACACCTTC.

The chain carries TRBV7-2 and TRBJ1-2, with 8 bases identical to TRBD1. Germline CDR1 is SGHTA and CDR2 is FQGNSA. Trimming at V came to 3 bases and at J to 10 bases, leaving 4 bases not matched to a gene. The CDR3 runs 12 residues. The CDR3: CASSLTGADYTF. CDR3 in DNA: TGTGCCAGCAGCTTGACAGGGGCCGACTACACCTTC.

The rearrangement links TRBV19 to TRBJ1-1; a possible D gene is TRBD1 (6 bases). Trimming left V 6 bases short and J 1 base short, with 12 bases between. There are 14 residues in the CDR3. Germline CDR1 and CDR2: LNHDA and SQIVND (reference sequence). The CDR3 DNA is TGTGCCAGTAGAATGGACAGACAGAACACTGAAGCTTTCTTT. This codes for CASRMDRQNTEAFF.

The chain uses TRBV5-1 and TRBJ2-7, with 7 positions matching TRBD1. This CDR3 comprises 14 residues. Germline CDR1 reads SGHRS; CDR2 reads YFSETQ. Trimming took 0 bases from V and 4 from J; bases not matched to a gene: 4. This CDR3 reads CASSLAMDRYEQYF. In DNA form, the CDR3 reads TGCGCCAGCAGCTTGGCAATGGACAGGTACGAGCAGTACTTC. The full variable domain, its missing parts supplied by reference TRBV5-1 and TRBJ2-7, is KAGVTQTPRYLIKTRGQQVTLSCSPISGHRSVSWYQQTPGQGLQFLFEYFSETQRNKGNFPGRFSGRQFSNSRSEMNVSTLELGDSALYLCASSLAMDRYEQYFGPGTRLTVT.

This sequence joins TRBV19 and TRBJ1-5; D perhaps matches TRBD1 (6 bases). From germline, CDR1 is LNHDA and CDR2 SQIVND (reference sequence). The CDR3 spans 13 residues. Trimming took off 7 bases at V and 4 bases at J, with 11 bases between the two ends. The CDR3 region is CASNRVMNQPQHF. The CDR3 DNA sequence: TGTGCCAGTAACAGGGTCATGAATCAGCCCCAGCATTTT.

The chain joins TRBV5-1 to TRBJ2-7; 7 bases are a match to TRBD2. This CDR3 spans 18 amino acids. Germline values: CDR1 SGHRS, CDR2 YFSETQ. The V gene end was trimmed by 0 bases and the J gene end by 2 bases; junction bases not matched to a gene: 14. CDR3 sequence: CASSLGLSGGGVTYEQYF. For the CDR3, the DNA is TGCGCCAGCAGCTTGGGTTTGTCGGGGGGAGGTGTTACCTACGAGCAGTACTTC.

The chain has TRBV6-1 and TRBJ2-7; 8 bases fit TRBD1. Losses at the gene ends were 10 bases for V and 0 bases for J; bases not matched to a gene: 11. Germline-derived CDR1 and CDR2 are MNHNS and SASEGT. The CDR3 has 15 residues. CDR3 sequence reads: CATLSRQGTSYEQYF. The CDR3 DNA follows: TGTGCCACCCTCTCCCGACAGGGGACCTCCTACGAGCAGTACTTC.

This clone was observed a handful of times. The V gene is TRBV6-1, the J gene TRBJ1-5, with 8 nucleotides matching TRBD1. After removal of 2 bases from V and 0 bases from J, the junction contained 15 bases not matched to a gene. The CDR3 sequence is 20 residues long. In germline, CDR1 is MNHNS, CDR2 SASEGT. In nucleotides, the CDR3 is TGTGCCAGCAGTGAATGGGCGGGACAGGAAGGAGGTTATAGCAATCAGCCCCAGCATTTT. Translating it yields CASSEWAGQEGGYSNQPQHF.

The chain couples TRBV19 to TRBJ2-7; TRBD2 matches at 12 bases. V lost 4 bases to trimming and J lost 5 bases; unmatched junction nucleotides: 6. Germline V gene lookup returns CDR1 LNHDA and CDR2 SQIVND (reference sequence). There are 15 residues in the CDR3. The CDR3 region has the DNA TGTGCCAGTAGTAGGGTGACTAGCGGGAGTGACGAGCAGTACTTC. This encodes CASSRVTSGSDEQYF.

The rearrangement links TRBV14 to TRBJ2-2; 7 nucleotides align to TRBD1. This CDR3 has 13 residues. V trimming: 4 bases; J trimming: 5 bases; junction bases outside the gene matches: 1. The germline gives CDR1 SGHDN, CDR2 FVKESK. DNA for the CDR3: TGTGCCAGCAGCCGACAGGGAACCGGGGAGCTGTTTTTT. It is translated as CASSRQGTGELFF.

The genes are TRBV27 and TRBJ2-1, with D possibly being TRBD2 (5 bases). Trimming removed 4 bases at V and 6 bases at J, with 13 bases between. From germline, CDR1 is MNHEY and CDR2 SMNVEV (reference sequence). The CDR3 spans 14 residues. CDR3 in amino acids: CASSYQSTSNEQFF. Written as DNA, the CDR3 is TGTGCCAGCAGTTACCAATCTACTAGCAATGAGCAGTTCTTC.

The chain has TRBV27 and TRBJ2-3; TRBD1 agrees at 8 bases. The length of the CDR3 is 16 residues. V shed 7 bases and J 4 bases; nucleotides not matched to a gene: 13. The germline gives CDR1 MNHEY, CDR2 SMNVEV (reference sequence). The CDR3 nucleotides are TGTGCCAGCACGGAGAGGAGACAGGGGCCCCCAGATACGCAGTATTTT. This gives the protein CASTERRQGPPDTQYF.

The genes are TRBV5-1 and TRBJ2-3; unclear D gene. CDR1 is SGHRS and CDR2 is YFSETQ in the germline V gene. The CDR3 loop spans 12 amino acids. V lost 4 bases and J lost 4, with 7 bases in between. The CDR3 here is CASSQASDTQYF. The CDR3 DNA is TGCGCCAGCAGCCAGGCCTCAGATACGCAGTATTTT.

This clone was recorded only once. This rearrangement joins TRBV18 to TRBJ2-2; possible D gene TRBD2, 7 bases. Trimming shortened V by 4 bases and J by 3 bases, and 12 bases separated the two germline ends. CDR3 length: 15 amino acids. The V gene's germline CDR1 is KGHSH and CDR2 LQKENI. This CDR3 is CASSLQGGDTGELFF. In nucleotides, the CDR3 is TGTGCCAGCTCACTACAGGGAGGGGACACCGGGGAGCTGTTTTTT.

The chain carries TRBV4-3 and TRBJ2-7; TRBD1 aligns across 9 bases. The V and J ends lost 4 bases and 0 bases, in that order; junction bases with no gene match: 4. The CDR3 contains 15 residues. The germline CDR1 and CDR2 sequences are LGHNA and YSLEER. CDR3 sequence reads: CASSRGQGGSYEQYF. Here the CDR3 DNA reads TGCGCCAGCAGCCGGGGACAGGGAGGCTCCTACGAGCAGTACTTC.

CDR3 residues: CASSSAGTSGGQETQYF. The DNA of the CDR3 is TGTGCCAGCAGCTCCGCGGGGACTAGCGGGGGCCAAGAGACCCAGTACTTC. The chain recombines TRBV7-9 with TRBJ2-5; 14 nucleotides agree with TRBD2. The CDR3 length is 17 residues. V shed 4 bases and J 1 base; nucleotides not matched to a gene: 5. Germline CDR1 SEHNR, CDR2 FQNEAQ (reference sequence).

Only a few counts were recorded for this clone. The V and J genes are TRBV2 and TRBJ2-7; 10 positions match TRBD2. The CDR3 is 16 residues long. The ends lost 5 bases at V and 2 bases at J; junction bases unmatched: 9. Per germline, CDR1 SNHLY and CDR2 FYNNEI. CDR3 sequence reads: CASSSHLTSGPYEQYF. The DNA for the CDR3 is TGTGCCAGCAGTTCCCACTTGACTAGCGGGCCCTACGAGCAGTACTTC.

The chain recombines TRBV18 with TRBJ2-3; 9 bases map to TRBD1. There are 13 residues in the CDR3. Germline assignment: CDR1 KGHSH and CDR2 LQKENI. J was trimmed by 3 bases and V by 11 bases; bases with no gene match: 6. The CDR3 DNA reads TGTGCCCTACAGGGGGCGACTACAGATACGCAGTATTTT. Translation: CALQGATTDTQYF.

J is TRBJ1-5 and V is TRBV2; perhaps TRBD1 as D (5 bases). The germline V and J ends were trimmed by 2 bases and 7 bases, with 12 bases remaining between them. Per the germline V gene, CDR1 is SNHLY and CDR2 is FYNNEI. The CDR3 length is 14 residues. DNA of the CDR3: TGTGCCAGCAGTGAAAAAGCAGGGCGGCAGCCCCAGCATTTT. Its protein product is CASSEKAGRQPQHF.

The chain links TRBV20-1 to TRBJ2-3; 7 bases align to TRBD2. V was pared by 5 bases and J by 5 bases, with 1 base of the junction left unmatched. This CDR3 has 11 residues. The germline CDR1 and CDR2 sequences are DFQATT and SNEGSKA (reference sequence). Here the CDR3 DNA reads TGCAGTGCTTCGGGGGGAGATACGCAGTATTTT. Translation gives CSASGGDTQYF.

This clone has just a few counts. The gene calls are TRBV19 and TRBJ2-7, with 13 bases identical to TRBD2. Germline values: CDR1 LNHDA, CDR2 SQIVND (reference sequence). V shed 4 bases, J shed 6 bases, and the junction held 6 bases outside the gene matches. The CDR3 consists of 15 residues. CDR3 residues: CASSTWGLAGTEQYF. Written as DNA, the CDR3 is TGTGCCAGTAGTACCTGGGGACTAGCGGGAACCGAGCAGTACTTC. The full variable domain, its missing parts supplied by reference TRBV19 and TRBJ2-7, is DGGITQSPKYLFRKEGQNVTLSCEQNLNHDAMYWYRQDPGQGLRLIYYSQIVNDFQKGDIAEGYSVSREKKESFPLTVTSAQKNPTAFYLCASSTWGLAGTEQYFGPGTRLTVT.